This T cell receptor beta chain appears in the sequencing data of a study of CXCR3-negative and CXCR3-positive naive CD8 T cells. For the study at large: Cumulative TRB read yield was about 140 million, averaging about 1.5 +/- 0.3 million per library. Study results and limitations: Researchers report that CXCR3-positive naive cells carry more hydrophobic TRB CDR3s than CXCR3-negative naive cells.

As for this clonotype: Its antigen is currently unknown.

This CDR3 comprises 13 residues. In germline, CDR1 is SGHNT, CDR2 YENEEA. The libraries of TRB cDNA were constructed through 5' RACE using UMI labels. TCRdb reprocessed the 5' RACE reads and reports one entry per CDR3 protein, with no DNA. Its clone listing holds approximately 130,000 distinct CDR3 sequences. This chain links TRBV11-3 with TRBJ1-1; TCRdb lists TRBD1, though no DNA is available to test this call. The sample was naive CXCR3+ CD8+ T cells from blood. Subset here: CD45RO-CCR7+CD27+CD95- naive CD8+ T cells expressing CXCR3 (TNR3+). This receptor was identified in a human donor in good health. Some clones in this sample may be carry-over from other donors' samples. The CDR3 loop reads CASSFGQGHGAFF.